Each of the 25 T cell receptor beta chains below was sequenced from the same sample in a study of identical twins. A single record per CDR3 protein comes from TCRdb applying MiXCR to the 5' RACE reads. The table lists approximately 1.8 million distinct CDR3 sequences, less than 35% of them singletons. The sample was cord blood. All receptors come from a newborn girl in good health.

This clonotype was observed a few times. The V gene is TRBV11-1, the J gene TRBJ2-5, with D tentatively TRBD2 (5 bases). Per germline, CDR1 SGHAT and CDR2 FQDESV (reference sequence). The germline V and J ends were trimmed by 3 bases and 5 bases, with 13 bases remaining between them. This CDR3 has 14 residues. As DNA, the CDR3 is TGTGCCAGCAGCTTTGAGGGTGGGTACGAGACCCAGTACTTC. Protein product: CASSFEGGYETQYF.

DNA of the CDR3: TGCGCCAGCAGCCAAGCCGGGACCCCTTTCTACGAGCAGTACTTC. Protein sequence: CASSQAGTPFYEQYF. V is TRBV4-1 and J is TRBJ2-7; perhaps D is TRBD1 or TRBD2 (5 bases each). The CDR3 extends over 15 amino acids. Germline V gene sequence: CDR1 MGHRA, CDR2 YSYEKL. Trimming cost V 1 base and J 3 bases, with 13 bases left between them.

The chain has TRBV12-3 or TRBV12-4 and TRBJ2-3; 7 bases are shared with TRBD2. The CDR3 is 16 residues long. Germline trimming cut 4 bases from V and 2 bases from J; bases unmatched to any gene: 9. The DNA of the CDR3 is TGTGCCAGCAGTTCGGTCGGGAGGTTGCTCACAGATACGCAGTATTTT. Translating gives CASSSVGRLLTDTQYF.

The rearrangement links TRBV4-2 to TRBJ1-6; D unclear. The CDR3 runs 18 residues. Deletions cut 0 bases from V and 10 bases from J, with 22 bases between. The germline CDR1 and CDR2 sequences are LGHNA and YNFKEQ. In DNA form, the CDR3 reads TGTGCCAGCAGCCAAGATCCGACGAGAGGGAGTCTCAGGTCACCCCTCCACTTT. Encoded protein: CASSQDPTRGSLRSPLHF.

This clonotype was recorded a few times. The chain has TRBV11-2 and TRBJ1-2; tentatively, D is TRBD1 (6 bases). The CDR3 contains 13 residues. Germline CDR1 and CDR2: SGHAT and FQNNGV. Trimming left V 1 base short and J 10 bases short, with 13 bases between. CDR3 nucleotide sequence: TGTGCCAGCAGCTTAGTGTCACACAGGGTCTACACCTTC. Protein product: CASSLVSHRVYTF.

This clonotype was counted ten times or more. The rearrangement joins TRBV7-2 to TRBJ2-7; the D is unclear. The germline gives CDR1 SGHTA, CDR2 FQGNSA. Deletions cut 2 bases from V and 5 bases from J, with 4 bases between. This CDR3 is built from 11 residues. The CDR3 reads CASSLLNEQYF. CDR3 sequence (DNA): TGTGCCAGCAGCTTACTTAACGAGCAGTACTTC.

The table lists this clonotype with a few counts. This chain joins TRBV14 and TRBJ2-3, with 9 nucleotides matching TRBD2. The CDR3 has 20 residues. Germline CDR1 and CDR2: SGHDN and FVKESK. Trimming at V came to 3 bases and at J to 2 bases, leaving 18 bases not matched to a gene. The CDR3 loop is CASSQWTSESLKYVTDTQYF. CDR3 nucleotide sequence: TGTGCCAGCAGCCAGTGGACTAGCGAGTCCTTAAAATACGTCACAGATACGCAGTATTTT. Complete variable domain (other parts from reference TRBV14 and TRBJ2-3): EAGVTQFPSHSVIEKGQTVTLRCDPISGHDNLYWYRRVMGKEIKFLLHFVKESKQDESGMPNNRFLAERTGGTYSTLKVQPAELEDSGVYFCASSQWTSESLKYVTDTQYFGPGTRLTVL.

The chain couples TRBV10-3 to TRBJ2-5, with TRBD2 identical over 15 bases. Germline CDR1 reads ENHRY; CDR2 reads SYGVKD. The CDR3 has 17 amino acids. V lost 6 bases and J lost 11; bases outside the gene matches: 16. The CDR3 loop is CAIRIGLAGGPNNEQYF. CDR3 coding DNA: TGTGCCATCAGGATCGGACTAGCGGGAGGGCCGAACAATGAGCAGTACTTC.

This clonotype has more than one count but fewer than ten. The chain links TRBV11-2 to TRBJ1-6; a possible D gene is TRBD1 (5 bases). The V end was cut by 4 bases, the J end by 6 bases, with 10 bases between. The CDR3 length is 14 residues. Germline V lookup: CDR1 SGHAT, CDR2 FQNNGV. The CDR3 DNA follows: TGTGCCAGCAGCTCCGGGACCCTTAATTCACCCCTCCACTTT. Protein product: CASSSGTLNSPLHF.

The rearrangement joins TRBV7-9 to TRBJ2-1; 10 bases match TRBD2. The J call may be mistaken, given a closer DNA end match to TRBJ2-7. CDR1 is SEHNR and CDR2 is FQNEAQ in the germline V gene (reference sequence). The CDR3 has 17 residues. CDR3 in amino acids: CASSLNLGLAPYNEQYF. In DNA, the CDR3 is TGTGCCAGCAGCTTAAACTTGGGACTAGCGCCTTACAATGAGCAGTACTTC.

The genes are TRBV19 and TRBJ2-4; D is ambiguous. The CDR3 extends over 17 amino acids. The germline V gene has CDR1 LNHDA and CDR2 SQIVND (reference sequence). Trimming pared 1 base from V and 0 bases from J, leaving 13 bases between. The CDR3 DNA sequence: TGTGCCAGTAGTATAGTTGCCGGTACACTAGCCAAAAACATTCAGTACTTC. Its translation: CASSIVAGTLAKNIQYF.

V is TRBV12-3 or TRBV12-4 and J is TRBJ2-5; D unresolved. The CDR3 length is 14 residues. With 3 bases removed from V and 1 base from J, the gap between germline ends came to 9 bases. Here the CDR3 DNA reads TGTGCCAGCAGTTTCCGGTATCCCCAAGAGACCCAGTACTTC. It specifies CASSFRYPQETQYF.

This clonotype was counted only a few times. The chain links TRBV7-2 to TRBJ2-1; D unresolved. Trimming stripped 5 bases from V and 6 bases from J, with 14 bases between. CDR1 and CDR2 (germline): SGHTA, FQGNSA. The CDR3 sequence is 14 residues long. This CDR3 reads CASSPPPSANEQFF. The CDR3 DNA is TGTGCCAGCAGCCCCCCTCCCTCCGCCAATGAGCAGTTCTTC.

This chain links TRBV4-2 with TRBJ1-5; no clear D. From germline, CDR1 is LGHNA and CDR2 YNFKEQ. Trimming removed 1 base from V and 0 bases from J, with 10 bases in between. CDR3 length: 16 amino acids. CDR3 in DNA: TGTGCCAGCAGCCAAGGCCCTATAAGTAGCAATCAGCCCCAGCATTTT. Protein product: CASSQGPISSNQPQHF.

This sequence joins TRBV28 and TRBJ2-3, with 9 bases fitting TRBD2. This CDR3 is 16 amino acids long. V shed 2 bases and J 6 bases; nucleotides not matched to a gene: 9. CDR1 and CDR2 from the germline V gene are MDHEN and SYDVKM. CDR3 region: CASSLGMAGGSDTQYF. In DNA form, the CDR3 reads TGTGCCAGCAGTTTAGGAATGGCGGGAGGGTCGGATACGCAGTATTTT.

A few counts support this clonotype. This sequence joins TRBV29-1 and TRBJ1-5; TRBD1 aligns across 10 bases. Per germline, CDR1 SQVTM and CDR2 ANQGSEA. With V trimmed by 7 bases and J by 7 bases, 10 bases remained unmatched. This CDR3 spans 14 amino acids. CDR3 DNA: TGCAGCGCTGCACAGGACAGGGGGGACCAGCCCCAGCATTTT. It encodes CSAAQDRGDQPQHF.

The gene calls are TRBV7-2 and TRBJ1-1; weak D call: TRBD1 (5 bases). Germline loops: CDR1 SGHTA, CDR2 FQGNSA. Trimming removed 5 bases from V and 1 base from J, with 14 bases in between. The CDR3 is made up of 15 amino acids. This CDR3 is CASSPRWGGNTEAFF. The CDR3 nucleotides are TGTGCCAGCAGCCCCCGGTGGGGCGGGAACACTGAAGCTTTCTTT.

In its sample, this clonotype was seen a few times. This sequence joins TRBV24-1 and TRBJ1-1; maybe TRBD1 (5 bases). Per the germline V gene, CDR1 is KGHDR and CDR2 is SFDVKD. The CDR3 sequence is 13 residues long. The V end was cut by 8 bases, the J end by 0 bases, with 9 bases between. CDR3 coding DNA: TGTGCCACCACCAACAGGATGAACACTGAAGCTTTCTTT. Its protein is CATTNRMNTEAFF.

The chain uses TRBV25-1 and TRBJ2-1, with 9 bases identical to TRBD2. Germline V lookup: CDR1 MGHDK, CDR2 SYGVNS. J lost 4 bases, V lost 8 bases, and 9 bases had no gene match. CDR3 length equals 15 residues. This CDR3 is CASGSGGPFYNEQFF. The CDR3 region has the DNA TGTGCCAGCGGTAGCGGGGGACCTTTTTACAATGAGCAGTTCTTC.

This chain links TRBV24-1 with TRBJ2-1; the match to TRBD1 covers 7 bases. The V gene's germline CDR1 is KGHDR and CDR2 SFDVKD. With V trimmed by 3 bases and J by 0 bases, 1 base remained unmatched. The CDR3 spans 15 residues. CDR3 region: CATSDPGGSYNEQFF. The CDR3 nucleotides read TGTGCCACCAGTGATCCAGGGGGCTCCTACAATGAGCAGTTCTTC.

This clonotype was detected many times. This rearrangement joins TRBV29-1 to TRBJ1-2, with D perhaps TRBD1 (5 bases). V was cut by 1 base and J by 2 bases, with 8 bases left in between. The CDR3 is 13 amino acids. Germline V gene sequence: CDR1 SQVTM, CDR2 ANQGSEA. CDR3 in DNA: TGCAGCGTTGAAGGAGCAGGGAACTATGGCTACACCTTC. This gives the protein CSVEGAGNYGYTF.

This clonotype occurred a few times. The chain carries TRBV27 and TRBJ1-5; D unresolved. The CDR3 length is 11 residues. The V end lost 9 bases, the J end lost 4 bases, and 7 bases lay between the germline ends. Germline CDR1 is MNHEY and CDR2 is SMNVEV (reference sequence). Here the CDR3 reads CASGPNQPQHF. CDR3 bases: TGTGCCAGTGGCCCGAATCAGCCCCAGCATTTT.

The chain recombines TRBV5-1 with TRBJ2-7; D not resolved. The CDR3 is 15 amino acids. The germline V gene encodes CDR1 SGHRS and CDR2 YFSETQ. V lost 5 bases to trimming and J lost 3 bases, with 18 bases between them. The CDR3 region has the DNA TGCGCCAGCAGACCCCCCGTAAAGGGCTACTACGAGCAGTACTTC. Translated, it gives CASRPPVKGYYEQYF.

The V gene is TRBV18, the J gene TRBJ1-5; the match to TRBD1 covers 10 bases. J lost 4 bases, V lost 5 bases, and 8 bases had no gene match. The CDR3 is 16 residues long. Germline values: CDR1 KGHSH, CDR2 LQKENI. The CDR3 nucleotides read TGTGCCAGCTCAACCAGTGGGACAGGGGTTAATCAGCCCCAGCATTTT. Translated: CASSTSGTGVNQPQHF.

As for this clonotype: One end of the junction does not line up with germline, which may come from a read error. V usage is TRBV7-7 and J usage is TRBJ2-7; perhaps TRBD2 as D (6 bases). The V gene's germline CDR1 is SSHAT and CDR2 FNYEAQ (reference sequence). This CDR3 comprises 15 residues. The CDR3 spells CASSSGRDSHNEQYF. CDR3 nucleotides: TGTGCTAGCAGCTCCGGTCGGGACTCCCACAATGAGCAGTACTTC.